The 30 T cell receptor beta chains in this list originate from one sample, sequenced in a study of T cells in Graves' hyperthyroidism and ophthalmopathy. The CDR3 regions of TCR beta were amplified from RNA transcripts. With the HTBI primer set, the TCR CDR3 went through a first round of RT-PCR. TCRdb analysed the multiplex PCR reads with MiXCR anew, one entry per CDR3 protein. This table has 600,000 or so distinct CDR3 sequences, roughly 46% appearing once. The sample comprised peripheral blood or thyroid tissue (not recorded which). These receptors originate from a woman in her late teens or twenties with Graves' hyperthyroidism.

This chain joins TRBV29-1 and TRBJ2-7; possible D gene TRBD1, 6 bases. Germline V gene data show CDR1 as SQVTM and CDR2 as ANQGSEA. This CDR3 has 12 amino acids. Trimming took 8 bases from V and 0 from J, leaving 11 bases between them. The DNA of the CDR3 is TGCAGCCCTGGACAGAGCTCCTACGAGCAGTACTTC. Translating gives CSPGQSSYEQYF.

V gene TRBV19 combines with J gene TRBJ1-1; no firm D call. Trimming stripped 2 bases from V and 4 bases from J, with 17 bases between. The CDR3 is made up of 16 amino acids. Per germline, CDR1 LNHDA and CDR2 SQIVND (reference sequence). In nucleotides, the CDR3 is TGTGCCAGTAGTATAACTTTGGGGTGGGAGGCCACTGAAGCTTTCTTT. Its protein product is CASSITLGWEATEAFF.

The chain has TRBV25-1 and TRBJ1-4; D gene uncertain. The CDR3 runs 13 residues. The germline V gene has CDR1 MGHDK and CDR2 SYGVNS. The V and J ends lost 7 bases and 3 bases respectively, with 9 bases between them. The CDR3 sequence is CASTGVSNEKLFF. Written as DNA, the CDR3 is TGTGCCAGCACTGGGGTGTCTAATGAAAAACTGTTTTTT.

The chain couples TRBV5-4 to TRBJ1-1; 8 nucleotides align to TRBD1. The CDR3 runs to 16 residues. After removal of 1 base from V and 6 bases from J, the junction contained 11 bases not matched to a gene. Germline V CDR1 and CDR2: SGHNT, YYREEE (reference sequence). The CDR3 reads CASSLPTGQGIPEAFF. The DNA for the CDR3 is TGTGCCAGCAGCTTGCCAACTGGACAGGGTATCCCTGAAGCTTTCTTT.

This chain links TRBV19 with TRBJ2-7; tentatively, D is TRBD1 (7 bases). The CDR3 extends over 13 amino acids. CDR1 is LNHDA, CDR2 SQIVND, per germline (reference sequence). The V end lost 5 bases, the J end lost 4 bases, and 12 bases lay between the germline ends. The chain's CDR3 is CASSRGTEYEQYF. CDR3 nucleotides: TGTGCCAGTAGTCGCGGGACAGAATACGAGCAGTACTTC.

This clonotype was detected only a few times. This chain links TRBV20-1 with TRBJ1-5, with D maybe TRBD1 (6 bases). Germline assignment: CDR1 DFQATT and CDR2 SNEGSKA (reference sequence). V lost 1 base to trimming and J lost 4 bases, with 8 bases between them. The CDR3 covers 13 residues. CDR3 residues: CSARVQGNQPQHF. The CDR3 DNA reads TGCAGTGCTAGAGTACAGGGTAATCAGCCCCAGCATTTT.

This clonotype was detected only a few times. This chain joins TRBV7-8 and TRBJ2-2; D unresolved. This CDR3 has 14 residues. Per the germline V gene, CDR1 is SGHVS and CDR2 is FQNEAQ. The V and J ends lost 5 bases and 9 bases respectively, with 16 bases between them. The CDR3 region has the DNA TGTGCCAGCAGCCAGACCCAAGAGCACCGGGAGCTGTTTTTT. Amino acids: CASSQTQEHRELFF.

This clonotype was seen repeatedly, ten times or more. V is TRBV7-9 and J is TRBJ1-1, with 7 nucleotides matching TRBD1. The junction had 1 base not matched to a gene; V was cut back by 3 bases and J by 0 bases. The CDR3 sequence is 14 residues long. CDR1 and CDR2 from the germline V gene are SEHNR and FQNEAQ (reference sequence). CDR3: CASSLDRMNTEAFF. DNA of the CDR3: TGTGCCAGCAGCTTGGACAGGATGAACACTGAAGCTTTCTTT.

The chain joins TRBV2 to TRBJ2-5; the D gene is possibly TRBD2 (6 bases). Looked up from germline, CDR1 is SNHLY and CDR2 is FYNNEI. This CDR3 has 15 residues. The V end lost 2 bases, the J end lost 5 bases, and 15 bases lay between the germline ends. The CDR3 DNA follows: TGTGCCAGCAGTGAATCTAGGTCTAGCGTTGAGACCCAGTACTTC. Translation gives CASSESRSSVETQYF. Supplemented by reference TRBV2 and TRBJ2-5, the full variable domain reads EPEVTQTPSHQVTQMGQEVILRCVPISNHLYFYWYRQILGQKVEFLVSFYNNEISEKSEIFDDQFSVERPDGSNFTLKIRSTKLEDSAMYFCASSESRSSVETQYFGPGTRLLVL.

CDR3 nucleotide sequence: TGTGCCCCCAGCAGTTCCTGTGGAGGGGCTTTCTTT. The encoded protein is CAPSSSCGGAFF. The rearrangement joins TRBV2 to TRBJ1-1; no definite D call. The CDR3 consists of 12 residues. Germline-derived CDR1 and CDR2 are SNHLY and FYNNEI. V was trimmed by 11 bases and J by 11 bases, leaving 21 bases between them.

This chain joins TRBV7-2 and TRBJ2-1; 11 bases are a match to TRBD2. Gene TRBJ2-7 matches the end of the DNA better, so the J call may be wrong. CDR1 and CDR2 (germline): SGHTA, FQGNSA. The CDR3 is 16 residues long. The CDR3 nucleotides are TGTGCCAGCAGCTTGCATTGGGGACTAGCGGTCAATGAGCAGTACTTC. Amino acids: CASSLHWGLAVNEQYF.

Details on this clonotype: A much larger clone differs from this one at a single base, so this may be a read error. This chain connects TRBV24-1 to TRBJ1-2, with D possibly matching TRBD1 (6 bases). This CDR3 is 15 amino acids long. The germline V gene has CDR1 KGHDR and CDR2 SFDVKD. V lost 3 bases to trimming and J lost 8 bases, with 18 bases between them. The CDR3 is CATSDGTPAFGGYTF. CDR3 DNA sequence: TGTGCCACCAGTGATGGGACACCCGCGTTTGGCGGCTACACCTTC.

This clonotype came up many times. This rearrangement joins TRBV29-1 to TRBJ2-7; D is perhaps TRBD2 (7 bases). The CDR3 is 14 residues long. In germline, CDR1 is SQVTM, CDR2 ANQGSEA. V was shortened by 6 bases and J by 6 bases, with 21 bases between the two germline ends. CDR3 protein: CSVGGQGFTGEQYF. DNA of the CDR3: TGCAGCGTCGGGGGGCAAGGCTTCACCGGCGAGCAGTACTTC.

This clonotype has just a few counts. The chain uses TRBV6-6 and TRBJ2-7; 7 positions agree with TRBD2. The CDR3 has 14 amino acids. CDR1 MNHNY and CDR2 SVGAGI come from the germline V gene (reference sequence). J was trimmed by 6 bases and V by 4 bases; bases with no gene match: 9. CDR3 DNA: TGTGCCAGCAGTTTTGGGGGGGAATCAGGCGAGCAGTACTTC. Amino acid sequence: CASSFGGESGEQYF.

The chain carries TRBV29-1 and TRBJ1-4, with TRBD1 matching over 8 bases. The J segment lost 8 bases and the V segment lost 4 bases, leaving 15 bases of the junction unmatched. This CDR3 comprises 16 residues. Per the germline V gene, CDR1 is SQVTM and CDR2 is ANQGSEA. The CDR3 DNA is TGCAGCGTTGGACAGGGACAGGCGAAGGGGAGGGAAAAACTGTTTTTT. It codes for CSVGQGQAKGREKLFF. The full variable domain, with the rest looked up from reference TRBV29-1 and TRBJ1-4, is SAVISQKPSRDICQRGTSLTIQCQVDSQVTMMFWYRQQPGQSLTLIATANQGSEATYESGFVIDKFPISRPNLTFSTLTVSNMSPEDSSIYLCSVGQGQAKGREKLFFGSGTQLSVL.

This clonotype was seen just once. The final CDR3 position lacks the conserved phenylalanine or tryptophan, pointing to a likely read error. The rearrangement links TRBV9 to TRBJ1-3; D gene unclear. The V end was cut by 4 bases, the J end by 4 bases, with 12 bases between. This CDR3 comprises 14 residues. Germline V gives CDR1 SGDLS, CDR2 YYNGEE. Here the CDR3 reads CASSQSPGGNTIYL. DNA for the CDR3: TGTGCCAGCAGCCAATCCCCAGGAGGAAACACCATATATCTT.

The chain combines TRBV25-1 with TRBJ1-6, with D maybe TRBD1 (6 bases). Trimming removed 8 bases at V and 10 bases at J, with 9 bases between. The CDR3 has 11 amino acids. The germline gives CDR1 MGHDK, CDR2 SYGVNS. CDR3 nucleotides: TGTGCCAGCCACGGACAGTCACCCCTCCACTTT. Protein product: CASHGQSPLHF.

This clonotype came up a few times. The CDR3 protein is CASSLGLAGVSEQYF. CDR3 coding DNA: TGTGCCAGCAGCCTCGGACTAGCGGGAGTTTCCGAGCAGTACTTC. V gene TRBV14 combines with J gene TRBJ2-7; 13 nucleotides match TRBD2. The CDR3 is made up of 15 amino acids. The V and J ends lost 4 bases and 6 bases, in that order; junction bases with no gene match: 6. Germline-derived CDR1 and CDR2 are SGHDN and FVKESK.

This clonotype appeared many times. The CDR3 DNA is TGTGCCAGCAGCGGATGGGACAGGAGAAAGAAGGGCTACACCTTC. Its translation: CASSGWDRRKKGYTF. The rearrangement uses TRBV7-9 and TRBJ1-2; 8 bases fit TRBD1. Germline V lookup: CDR1 SEHNR, CDR2 FQNEAQ (reference sequence). There are 15 residues in the CDR3. J was trimmed by 8 bases and V by 5 bases; bases with no gene match: 13.

Notes on this clonotype: A much larger clone sits a single nucleotide away, making a read error possible. No conserved phenylalanine or tryptophan ends this CDR3, so it is likely a read error. The CDR3 DNA is TGTGCCAGCAGTGGCGCCGGTCTGTTAGGCGCACTCTCTGGCTACACCTCC. It yields the protein CASSGAGLLGALSGYTS. The V call is TRBV2, the J call TRBJ1-2; D not resolved. The V gene lost 4 bases and the J gene lost 7 bases, with 25 bases spanning the gap. CDR1 is SNHLY, CDR2 FYNNEI, per germline. The CDR3 has 17 residues.

The chain has TRBV7-2 and TRBJ1-3, with unresolved D. The V end lost 1 base, the J end lost 0 bases, and 7 bases lay between the germline ends. CDR3 length: 15 residues. Germline CDR1 SGHTA, CDR2 FQGNSA. The chain's CDR3 is CASSLETDSGNTIYF. The CDR3 DNA sequence: TGTGCCAGCAGCTTAGAGACCGACTCTGGAAACACCATATATTTT.

The chain uses TRBV7-8 and TRBJ1-2; TRBD1 matches at 9 bases. CDR1 SGHVS and CDR2 FQNEAQ come from the germline V gene. The CDR3 has 15 residues. Losses at the gene ends were 4 bases for V and 8 bases for J; bases not matched to a gene: 11. The CDR3 protein is CASSSYRGRLGGYTF. The CDR3 DNA reads TGTGCCAGCAGCTCCTACAGGGGGCGGTTAGGAGGCTACACCTTC.

The table lists this clonotype with many counts. The chain employs TRBV7-9 and TRBJ2-5, with D uncertain. The J call may be faulty, since TRBJ2-1 better matches the DNA end. This CDR3 region has 11 residues. Germline CDR1 is SEHNR and CDR2 is FQNEAQ (reference sequence). The CDR3, as DNA: TGTGCCAGCAGCTTAGGGAATGAGCAGTTCTTC. This sequence encodes CASSLGNEQFF.

The J gene is TRBJ1-5, the V gene TRBV6-5, with a possible D match to TRBD1 (5 bases). Between the trimmed V and J ends, which lost 4 bases and 2 bases, there was a span of 21 bases. Germline lookup yields CDR1 MNHEY and CDR2 SVGAGI. The CDR3 sequence is 18 residues long. The CDR3 spells CASSLSIGGTGGNQPQHF. In nucleotides, the CDR3 is TGTGCCAGCAGTTTATCGATCGGGGGAACCGGTGGCAATCAGCCCCAGCATTTT.

This clonotype was seen at least ten times. V is TRBV9 and J is TRBJ1-2; D gene ambiguous. Germline CDR1 SGDLS, CDR2 YYNGEE. The length of the CDR3 is 13 residues. V was clipped by 3 bases and J by 7 bases, with 13 bases between them. The CDR3 bases are TGTGCCAGCAGCGACCCAACTCGGCTTGGCTACACCTTC. Amino acids: CASSDPTRLGYTF.

This clonotype was seen more than once but under ten times. This sequence joins TRBV12-3 or TRBV12-4 and TRBJ1-3; tentative D call: TRBD1 (5 bases). V dropped 4 bases and J dropped 0 bases, with 10 bases sitting between them. The length of the CDR3 is 15 residues. The CDR3, as DNA: TGTGCCAGCAGTTACATGGGGGGCTCTGGAAACACCATATATTTT. Protein: CASSYMGGSGNTIYF.

The count of this clonotype is one. A much larger clone sits a single nucleotide away, making a read error possible. This chain connects TRBV7-9 to TRBJ1-5; D is unresolved. The CDR3 extends over 15 amino acids. Germline lookup yields CDR1 SEHNR and CDR2 FQNEAQ (reference sequence). The CDR3 region is CAGSLAGGNDQPQHF. CDR3 coding DNA: TGTGCCGGCAGCTTAGCGGGTGGGAACGATCAGCCCCAGCATTTT.

The J gene is TRBJ2-6, the V gene TRBV5-1, with 11 bases identical to TRBD1. Looked up from germline, CDR1 is SGHRS and CDR2 is YFSETQ. This CDR3 contains 17 residues. J lost 4 bases, V lost 4 bases, and 7 bases had no gene match. The CDR3 reads CASSEGQGVWGANVLTF. The CDR3 DNA reads as TGCGCCAGCAGCGAGGGACAGGGGGTATGGGGGGCCAACGTCCTGACTTTC.

This clonotype was seen only once. The chain has TRBV24-1 and TRBJ2-3; D gene ambiguous. With 5 bases removed from V and 3 bases from J, the gap between germline ends came to 8 bases. The length of the CDR3 is 13 residues. Germline V lookup: CDR1 KGHDR, CDR2 SFDVKD. CDR3 region: CATSVPTTDTQYF. CDR3 sequence (DNA): TGTGCCACCAGTGTTCCTACAACAGATACGCAGTATTTT.

This clonotype has a handful of counts. V and J are TRBV25-1 and TRBJ2-6; tentative D call: TRBD1 (6 bases). Per germline, CDR1 MGHDK and CDR2 SYGVNS. V was cut by 7 bases and J by 0 bases, with 13 bases left in between. The CDR3 sequence is 16 residues long. Written as DNA, the CDR3 is TGTGCCAGCATACAGGGTCGGAGCTCTGGGGCCAACGTCCTGACTTTC. It yields the protein CASIQGRSSGANVLTF.